This TCR beta chain was sequenced in a study of T cell responses to AZD1222 COVID-19 vaccine. Across the study: Analyses pooled second doses at about 4 or about 12 weeks.

This CDR3 is 15 amino acids long. Germline loops: CDR1 SGDLS, CDR2 YYNGEE. Trimming removed 3 bases at V and 3 bases at J, with 12 bases between. The method was immunoSEQ multiplex PCR; TCRdb's version includes in-frame clones alone and lacks a portion of them. The data show 80,000 or so clones, about 90% seen once. In this sample, this clone turned up a few times. Its antigen is not known. Study-level findings and limits: At study baseline, merely five or six AZD1222 recipients were seropositive.

This receptor was identified in an adult in good health. This sample comprised peripheral blood, obtained on day 0 of AZD1222 vaccination. This sequence joins TRBV9 and TRBJ1-4, with D uncertain. CDR3 protein: CASSARLMANEKLFF. CDR3 nucleotides: TGTGCCAGCAGCGCCCGACTTATGGCTAATGAAAAACTGTTTTTT.